The T cell receptor (beta chain) under discussion was sequenced for a study of CD8+CD57+ T cells in acquired aplastic anemia. Study-wide background: Sorted CD4+ and CD8+ cells yielded DNA averaging approximately 3.5 ug. Researchers reported that healthy donors averaged roughly 10 million reads for CD4+ cells.

Using genomic DNA as the template, TCR beta VDJ and CDR3 profiling was carried out. TCRdb reanalysed the reads using MiXCR and keeps one entry per CDR3 protein. This sample has about 420,000 distinct CDR3 sequences, with 55% to 75% found just once. As regards this clonotype: Its antigen is unknown. The junction shows a germline mismatch at one end, possibly a read error.

The CDR3 has 15 residues. Germline lookup yields CDR1 ENHRY and CDR2 SYGVKD. Study results and limitations: Between the patient and control groups, CD8+ Simpson's diversity did not differ significantly. Sharing between patients and controls was observed for roughly 29 CD8+ CDR3 sequences.

The sequence came from a human donor in good health, serving as a control. The chain is built from TRBV10-3 and TRBJ1-3, with D unclear. The sample consisted of sorted CD4+, CD8+, or CD8+CD57+ T cells (not recorded which) from PBMCs. CDR3 sequence reads: CASRKRRVTGDTIYF. CDR3 nucleotide sequence: TGTGCCAGCAGAAAGAGGCGGGTGACTGGAGACACCATATATTTT.